This paragraph covers one TCR beta chain sequence. Its antigen remains undetermined. The sample belongs to a study of control samples from healthy donors and cancer patients (dated by TCRdb to about 2020). Library preparation was by the immunoSEQ multiplex PCR assay. TCRdb took this table from immuneACCESS and kept in-frame rearrangements with V and J called. Such tables lack part of the clones; where checked against another copy, unresolved V genes explain under half of the gap, and the rest is unexplained. In this sample's table one finds approximately 190,000 clones. The ten largest account for 2.2% of the sample. The germline V gene specifies KGHSH as CDR1 and LQKENI as CDR2. Reading from cysteine to phenylalanine, the CDR3 counts 14 amino acids. Only the CDR3 DNA is retained, 42 bases long and in frame from the first base. V is reduced by 3 bases and J by 9 bases, leaving a spacing of 15 bases between them.

Sample: blood. The receptor chain draws on TRBV18 and TRBJ1-5, and the D gene may be TRBD1, 6 bases matching. The TCR comes from a woman aged 25 to 39 in good health. The nucleotides are TGTGCCAGCTCACCCCTTCAGGGGCTAGGGCCCCAGCATTTT. It translates to CASSPLQGLGPQHF.